This T cell receptor beta chain is from a study of blood T cells in healthy people across ages (dated by TCRdb to the mid-2010s). Regarding the study in general: Template switching captured roughly one uniquely barcoded TCR beta cDNA molecule per two T cells in model experiments. To track age-related changes in TCR beta repertoire diversity, the study relied on deep sequencing normalized with unique cDNA molecular identifiers. The donors were divided into four age groups: young (average around 15 years), middle-aged (roughly 40), aged (roughly 66) and long-lived (about 90). To avoid experimental bias, donors of different ages were distributed randomly across sequencing lanes. For two donors (one aged 18 to 29 and one aged 80 or older), the study analyzed two additional independent replicas of 1 million unique cDNA reads from the same blood draw. Overall study outcomes, separate from this receptor: The long-lived group showed more naive CD4+ T cells, fewer expanded clones and increased TCR diversity than the aged group, suggesting age selection. Total diversity estimates from one million sequenced T cells were considered lower bounds and underestimates. Observed TCR beta diversity per million T cells fell roughly linearly with age, and a significant reduction was already apparent by age around 44. Since profiling was done on bulk unsorted PBMCs, naive and antigen-experienced compartments could not be conclusively compared. A strong correlation was found between observed TCR beta diversity and the percentage of naive T cells measured by flow cytometry. Because donor CMV infection status was unknown, age-related changes in expanded clonotypes were potentially confounded.

Library preparation employed 5' RACE. These reads were obtained on an Illumina HiSeq 2500. A second roughly 6 to 11 cycle PCR used a sample-barcoded 5' primer and a J-beta primer mix. A template-switch 5' adaptor carrying 12 random nucleotides introduced a unique molecular identifier onto each TCR beta cDNA molecule. Each sample yielded at least 2.5 million CDR3-containing paired-end reads. First-strand cDNA was synthesized from all RNA with the Mint cDNA synthesis kit, primed by a TRBC-specific oligonucleotide. All cDNA was treated with uracil-DNA glycosylase and then went through a first 18-cycle PCR with the universal primers M1SS and BC2_uni_R. Processing in the source paper ran as follows. For normalization, 1 million high-quality reads were randomly selected from each sample, with every read carrying a distinct molecular identifier. Reads sharing molecular identifiers were discarded rather than binned into consensus sequences. MiTCR, set to a Q25 quality threshold and the strictest error-elimination algorithm, was used for CDR3 identification, clonotype clustering and error correction. A nonparametric unseen species model using Euler transformation provided a lower-bound estimate of total TCR beta diversity. TCRdb handled the public reads itself, with Q25 trimming in fastp and clone calling in MiXCR, and kept productive beta chains. Each entry merges the rows of one CDR3 protein and shows their most common DNA and genes. In this record, the V and J calls reflect TCRdb's handling and not the investigators' own analysis. The sample records about 1 million distinct CDR3 sequences, around 45% of which are singletons. Jointly, the top ten make up 18% of the sample.

Donors were roughly 40 systemically healthy Caucasian individuals from Russia aged roughly 6 to 100 years. Each donor gave 8 to 10 milliliters of peripheral blood, collected into EDTA-treated Vacutainer tubes. Ficoll-Paque density-gradient centrifugation was used to isolate PBMCs, with at least 7 million per sample. Total RNA, at least 6 micrograms per sample, was extracted from PBMCs with Trizol reagent. For every donor, flow cytometry on a PBMC aliquot measured the percentage of naive CD45RAhigh/CD27high T cells. The CDR3 has 14 amino acids, counting the end cysteine and phenylalanine. Solely the CDR3 DNA is kept, with 42 bases framed from the first base. Reading the germline V gene gives CDR1 ENHRY and CDR2 SYGVKD. Points on this clonotype: It lacks a known antigen. A read error may account for a junction end that differs from germline.

The V and J segments used are TRBV10-3 and TRBJ2-3, and TRBD1 matches 8 of the central bases. The source material was blood. This TCR derives from a woman aged 55-70 years in good health. The bases are TGTACCATCAGTGGCGACAGGGGAGGCGATACGCAGTATTTT. This gives the protein CTISGDRGGDTQYF.